The rows below give T cell receptor beta chains drawn from one sample of a study of CD8 T cells in ankylosing spondylitis. TCRdb itself ran the 5' RACE reads through MiXCR, one entry per CDR3 protein. The table has some 330,000 distinct CDR3 sequences, roughly 8% seen once. The sequencing input was blood, either unsorted or a sorted T cell fraction (not recorded which). These receptors were taken from a male donor with ankylosing spondylitis. Both conserved end residues are part of each CDR3. A D gene is named only where the DNA matches it firmly.

TRBD1	TRBV5-1	TRBJ1-4	CASSLQPTGATNEKLFF
TRBD1	TRBV7-9	TRBJ1-2	CASSTTGTGVSGYTF
TRBD2	TRBV9	TRBJ2-7	CASSPDIGGGYEQYF
TRBD2	TRBV12-3/TRBV12-4	TRBJ2-1	CASSPTSGLRYSYNEQFF
.	TRBV20-1	TRBJ1-2	CSAPGTLAYGYTF
.	TRBV2	TRBJ1-2	CASRLADPHGYTF
TRBD2	TRBV5-1	TRBJ2-1	CASSLWTSDANNEQFF
.	TRBV5-8	TRBJ1-5	CAIGPSWFGQPQHF
TRBD2	TRBV5-1	TRBJ2-7	CASSTSRGPGTSGRAAKQYF
.	TRBV25-1	TRBJ2-7	CASQQGEGYEQYF
.	TRBV5-6	TRBJ1-2	CASSLDLQGYGYTF
.	TRBV28	TRBJ2-4	CATAGEALGEIQYF
.	TRBV15	TRBJ1-2	CATSRDVSRIIGYTF
.	TRBV4-2	TRBJ1-5	CASSLAEDQPQHF
.	TRBV2	TRBJ1-6	CASSDGTGFNSPLHF
TRBD2	TRBV10-1	TRBJ2-7	CASSPIAGEQYF
.	TRBV7-3	TRBJ2-5	CASSLSVSQETQYF
TRBD2	TRBV5-1	TRBJ2-5	CASRASGSGVTQYF
.	TRBV28	TRBJ2-5	CASSPAGWQETQYF
.	TRBV19	TRBJ2-7	CASSIRDGTYEQYF
.	TRBV7-8	TRBJ2-7	CASSRGARGDYEQYF
.	TRBV5-6	TRBJ2-5	CASSRPIVETQYF
TRBD2	TRBV30	TRBJ2-1	CAWSVPTSGTYNEQFF
TRBD2	TRBV9	TRBJ2-5	CASSPRGGVGETQYF
.	TRBV20-1	TRBJ2-7	CSASPRDPYEQYF
.	TRBV6-2/TRBV6-3	TRBJ2-3	CASSPPGAGTDTQYF
.	TRBV20-1	TRBJ2-3	CSAPGGFPGLDTQYF
.	TRBV5-1	TRBJ2-5	CASNGWRAEQETQYF
.	TRBV12-3/TRBV12-4	TRBJ2-5	CASSLRSQLMAQYF
TRBD1	TRBV12-3/TRBV12-4	TRBJ2-4	CASSQGQGEDIQYF
TRBD1	TRBV4-1	TRBJ1-1	CASSQGQGGTEAFF
TRBD2	TRBV5-1	TRBJ2-1	CASSLLASGSNEQFF
.	TRBV20-1	TRBJ2-7	CSAREYGSSYEQYF
.	TRBV5-1	TRBJ2-7	CASSLGLSGMGASYEQYF
.	TRBV14	TRBJ2-7	CASSRTALTYEQYF
.	TRBV29-1	TRBJ1-2	CSVEVAQGKGYTF
.	TRBV7-6	TRBJ2-1	CASSLGAVYNEQFF
TRBD1	TRBV3-1	TRBJ2-2	CASSHPGQGAYTGELFF
TRBD1	TRBV6-6	TRBJ1-2	CASSKQGKEGYTF
TRBD1	TRBV5-1	TRBJ2-3	CASSLEGTASTDTQYF
TRBD1	TRBV6-1	TRBJ1-2	CASSDAGTGVGYTF
TRBD1	TRBV5-1	TRBJ1-4	CASSLYSGGENEKLFF
.	TRBV7-3	TRBJ1-6	CASSETTSYNSPLHF
TRBD1	TRBV7-7	TRBJ2-2	CASSSQGHTGELFF
TRBD1	TRBV12-3/TRBV12-4	TRBJ2-1	CASRAGGGYNEQFF
.	TRBV10-3	TRBJ2-3	CAISERESTDTQYF
.	TRBV28	TRBJ1-5	CASSSGGGRSNQPQHF